The 14 T cell receptor beta chains below all came from one sample that was sequenced in a study of cytomegalovirus exposure and HLA in healthy donors (dated 2017 in TCRdb). The library came from the immunoSEQ multiplex PCR assay. For the multiplex PCR, a mixture combining 60 forward primers for TCR Vbeta segments and 13 reverse primers for TCR Jbeta segments was used. Here the immuneACCESS table is served through TCRdb, limited to in-frame sequences with V and J called. Missing clones are a known gap in these copies; in checked studies unresolved V genes cover under half, and the rest lacks a known reason. The table for this sample lists about 110,000 clones; about four fifths of them were counted only once. The top ten clonotypes cover about 1.6% of the sample. Source material: PBMCs. Receptors originate from a man aged 45-65 years in good health and CMV-seronegative.

This chain connects TRBV2 to TRBJ1-2, with 9 bases lining up with TRBD1. Per the germline V gene, CDR1 is SNHLY and CDR2 is FYNNEI. This CDR3 comprises 14 residues. The J segment lost 4 bases and the V segment lost 5 bases, leaving 5 bases of the junction unmatched. CDR3 nucleotides: TGTGCCAGCAGTAATACAGGGGGCGCCTATGGCTACACCTTC. This gives the protein CASSNTGGAYGYTF. Complete variable domain (other parts from reference TRBV2 and TRBJ1-2): EPEVTQTPSHQVTQMGQEVILRCVPISNHLYFYWYRQILGQKVEFLVSFYNNEISEKSEIFDDQFSVERPDGSNFTLKIRSTKLEDSAMYFCASSNTGGAYGYTFGSGTRLTVV.

The rearrangement links TRBV19 to TRBJ2-2; D unresolved. The CDR3 consists of 14 residues. The V end was cut by 4 bases, the J end by 1 base, with 7 bases between. CDR1 and CDR2 from the germline V gene are LNHDA and SQIVND (reference sequence). CDR3 region: CASSRQENTGELFF. The CDR3 bases are TGTGCCAGTAGTAGGCAGGAGAACACCGGGGAGCTGTTTTTT.

This clone was observed a single time. The rearrangement uses TRBV5-1 and TRBJ2-7; 9 bases fit TRBD1. V dropped 5 bases and J dropped 4; count of bases not matched to a gene: 19. From germline, CDR1 is SGHRS and CDR2 YFSETQ. The CDR3 totals 18 residues. CDR3 loop: CASRGGTGRAAVVYEQYF. The CDR3, as DNA: TGCGCCAGCAGAGGAGGGACAGGGCGAGCTGCAGTTGTTTACGAGCAGTACTTC.

The CDR3 nucleotides read TGTGCCGGGGGGGATGAGCAGTTCTTC. Its protein product is CAGGDEQFF. V usage is TRBV7-9 and J usage is TRBJ2-1; 7 bases align to TRBD2. V was pared by 11 bases and J by 8 bases, with 0 bases of the junction left unmatched. The CDR3 is 9 amino acids. Germline CDR1 and CDR2: SEHNR and FQNEAQ (reference sequence).

The chain couples TRBV6-1 to TRBJ1-5; D is possibly TRBD1 (5 bases). The CDR3 runs 14 residues. V shed 3 bases and J shed 1 base, with 7 bases lying between them. The germline V gene has CDR1 MNHNS and CDR2 SASEGT. The CDR3 DNA is TGTGCCAGCAGTGACAGGGCCAGCAATCAGCCCCAGCATTTT. It specifies CASSDRASNQPQHF.

The sample holds one count of this clone. V usage is TRBV30 and J usage is TRBJ1-4; the match to TRBD1 covers 9 bases. This CDR3 spans 15 amino acids. The V gene's germline CDR1 is GTSNPN and CDR2 SVGIG (reference sequence). J was trimmed by 2 bases and V by 1 base; bases with no gene match: 2. The CDR3 loop reads CAWSADRGTNEKLFF. For the CDR3, the DNA is TGTGCCTGGAGTGCGGACAGGGGTACTAATGAAAAACTGTTTTTT. Full variable domain (rest looked up from reference TRBV30 and TRBJ1-4): SQTIHQWPATLVQPVGSPLSLECTVEGTSNPNLYWYRQAAGRGLQLLFYSVGIGQISSEVPQNLSASRPQDRQFILSSKKLLLSDSGFYLCAWSADRGTNEKLFFGSGTQLSVL.

The chain is built from TRBV5-6 and TRBJ1-3, with D possibly being TRBD1 (5 bases). Trimming took 2 bases from V and 0 from J, leaving 15 bases between them. This CDR3 contains 17 residues. CDR1 is SGHDT, CDR2 YYEEEE, per germline. The CDR3 reads CASSFGSGPVSGNTIYF. The CDR3 nucleotides are TGTGCCAGCAGCTTTGGGTCAGGGCCAGTCTCTGGAAACACCATATATTTT.

In its sample, this clone was seen a few times. The J gene is TRBJ2-1, the V gene TRBV11-3; D perhaps matches TRBD1 (6 bases). This CDR3 is 14 amino acids long. CDR1 and CDR2 (germline): SGHNT, YENEEA. The germline V and J ends were trimmed by 1 base and 5 bases, with 9 bases remaining between them. This chain's CDR3 is CASSLGGGNNEQFF. In nucleotides, the CDR3 is TGTGCCAGCAGCTTAGGTGGGGGCAACAATGAGCAGTTCTTC. The full variable domain, rest sourced from reference TRBV11-3 and TRBJ2-1, is EAGVVQSPRYKIIEKKQPVAFWCNPISGHNTLYWYLQNLGQGPELLIRYENEEAVDDSQLPKDRFSAERLKGVDSTLKIQPAELGDSAVYLCASSLGGGNNEQFFGPGTRLTVL.

This clone was observed once. The chain joins TRBV6-6 to TRBJ2-7; tentative D call: TRBD2 (6 bases). In germline, CDR1 is MNHNY, CDR2 SVGAGI (reference sequence). This CDR3 spans 14 amino acids. The germline V and J ends were trimmed by 6 bases and 3 bases, with 15 bases remaining between them. The CDR3 DNA reads TGTGCCAGCAGGCGGGACGGATCCTTCTACGAGCAGTACTTC. This sequence encodes CASRRDGSFYEQYF.

This sequence joins TRBV30 and TRBJ2-3; a weak D match, TRBD2 (7 bases). V was cut by 1 base and J by 14 bases, with 13 bases left in between. The CDR3 is 11 residues long. From germline, CDR1 is GTSNPN and CDR2 SVGIG (reference sequence). CDR3 residues: CAWSGRGPSYF. The CDR3 DNA reads TGTGCCTGGAGTGGGCGGGGGCCGTCGTATTTT.

Notes on this clone: The sample carries other DNA sequences with the same CDR3. The chain recombines TRBV18 with TRBJ1-3; TRBD1 is a possible D gene (6 bases). Trimming left V 1 base short and J 0 bases short, with 7 bases between. In germline, CDR1 is KGHSH, CDR2 LQKENI. The CDR3 length is 15 residues. CDR3 in amino acids: CASSPQGVSGNTIYF. CDR3 DNA: TGTGCCAGCTCACCACAGGGGGTCTCTGGAAACACCATATATTTT.

CDR3 nucleotides: TGTGCCAGCTCCCGCGACAGGGTTAGGGAGCAGTACTTC. Translating it yields CASSRDRVREQYF. The chain carries TRBV18 and TRBJ2-7; 7 positions match TRBD1. Losses at the gene ends were 6 bases for V and 7 bases for J; bases not matched to a gene: 9. Germline loops: CDR1 KGHSH, CDR2 LQKENI. CDR3 length: 13 residues.

The J gene is TRBJ2-7, the V gene TRBV29-1; TRBD2 agrees at 10 bases. The germline V gene has CDR1 SQVTM and CDR2 ANQGSEA. The V segment lost 6 bases and the J segment 0 bases; nucleotides outside the gene matches: 8. This CDR3 has 15 amino acids. The CDR3 coding sequence is TGCAGCGTCCTGAAACTAGCGGGGAGCTCCTACGAGCAGTACTTC. Protein sequence: CSVLKLAGSSYEQYF.

Comments on this clone: Other DNA sequences in this sample translate to the same CDR3. This chain joins TRBV7-2 and TRBJ1-6; TRBD1 is a possible D gene (6 bases). V lost 5 bases, J lost 7 bases, and 9 bases lay in between. This CDR3 comprises 13 residues. Germline CDR1 reads SGHTA; CDR2 reads FQGNSA. The CDR3 loop is CASSLQGNSPLHF. DNA for the CDR3: TGTGCCAGCAGCCTACAGGGAAATTCACCCCTCCACTTT.